The 31 T cell receptor beta chains presented below share a single source sample, sequenced in a study of spatial heterogeneity in lung cancer. TCRdb redid the calling of the 5' RACE reads with MiXCR, one entry per CDR3 protein. This sample yields about 29,000 distinct CDR3 sequences, of which roughly 8.4% are seen a single time; under 40% belongs to the top ten. Time point described: sample taken at primary tumor resection. Whole RNA, which was extracted from tumor, nontumor lung tissue or frozen PBMC, was sequenced without any cell sorting. The source material was PBMCs, sampled at surgery. The origin of the receptors is a female donor with early-stage non-small cell lung cancer.

This chain joins TRBV30 and TRBJ2-3; D not resolved. The ends were cut back, 3 bases at V and 5 bases at J, with 12 bases in the middle. The CDR3 has 13 residues. Germline V CDR1 and CDR2: GTSNPN, SVGIG (reference sequence). CDR3 coding DNA: TGTGCCTGGAGGGGTCTCTTTAGAGATACGCAGTATTTT. It codes for CAWRGLFRDTQYF.

This clonotype was seen ten or more times. This sequence joins TRBV20-1 and TRBJ1-5; D is perhaps TRBD1 (5 bases). The V gene's germline CDR1 is DFQATT and CDR2 SNEGSKA (reference sequence). The CDR3 runs to 13 residues. Trimming took off 3 bases at V and 6 bases at J, with 12 bases between the two ends. The DNA for the CDR3 is TGCAGTGCTAGGATACCTGGGGCTCAGCCCCAGCATTTT. Amino acid sequence: CSARIPGAQPQHF.

This clonotype was observed many times. The chain employs TRBV20-1 and TRBJ2-7; weak D call: TRBD2 (5 bases). V lost 6 bases to trimming and J lost 2 bases, with 11 bases between them. Per germline, CDR1 DFQATT and CDR2 SNEGSKA (reference sequence). The CDR3 has 12 residues. Written as DNA, the CDR3 is TGCAGTGCATCAGACGGGACCTACGAGCAGTACTTC. Amino acids: CSASDGTYEQYF.

This clonotype has more than one count but fewer than ten. The chain links TRBV2 to TRBJ2-7; D gene ambiguous. In germline, CDR1 is SNHLY, CDR2 FYNNEI. The ends were cut back, 5 bases at V and 3 bases at J, with 11 bases in the middle. The CDR3 sequence is 13 residues long. CDR3 in amino acids: CASSRLANYEQYV. CDR3 bases: TGTGCCAGCAGTCGTTTGGCGAACTACGAGCAGTACGTC.

This clonotype came up many times. The rearrangement uses TRBV18 and TRBJ2-7; D might be TRBD2 (6 bases). The CDR3 consists of 15 residues. Deletions cut 5 bases from V and 0 bases from J, with 14 bases between. Germline loops: CDR1 KGHSH, CDR2 LQKENI. DNA for the CDR3: TGTGCCAGCTCAACCGGTAGCGGCTTCTCCTACGAGCAGTACTTC. Protein product: CASSTGSGFSYEQYF.

A word on this clonotype: A read error may explain this, as a much larger clone is one base away. This CDR3 fails to terminate in the conserved phenylalanine or tryptophan, so it likely reflects a read error. This rearrangement joins TRBV20-1 to TRBJ2-3; maybe TRBD2 (6 bases). V gave up 5 bases and J gave up 1 base, with 16 bases separating them. In germline, CDR1 is DFQATT, CDR2 SNEGSKA (reference sequence). This CDR3 spans 15 amino acids. In nucleotides, the CDR3 is TGCAGTGCTGGGGGACGGGAGTTCGGCACAGATACGCAGTATTTG. Translated: CSAGGREFGTDTQYL.

The chain recombines TRBV5-4 with TRBJ1-4; 8 bases agree with TRBD1. CDR3 size: 14 residues. CDR1 SGHNT and CDR2 YYREEE come from the germline V gene (reference sequence). The V gene end was trimmed by 3 bases and the J gene end by 5 bases; junction bases not matched to a gene: 3. The CDR3 is CASSWSGGNEKLFF. CDR3 nucleotides: TGTGCCAGCAGCTGGTCAGGGGGCAATGAAAAACTGTTTTTT.

This clonotype was counted only a few times. V usage is TRBV6-2 or TRBV6-3 and J usage is TRBJ2-5; a weak D match, TRBD2 (6 bases). The CDR3 runs 15 residues. Germline CDR1 reads MNHEY; CDR2 reads SVGEGT. V was trimmed by 6 bases and J by 3 bases, leaving 17 bases between them. The DNA of the CDR3 is TGTGCCAGCAGCCCACATGAGCGGGTTGAAGAGACCCAGTACTTC. As protein: CASSPHERVEETQYF.

This clonotype was seen repeatedly, ten times or more. The rearrangement joins TRBV11-2 to TRBJ2-7; D may be TRBD1 (5 bases). The CDR3 loop spans 15 amino acids. V was pared by 2 bases and J by 3 bases, with 14 bases between. The germline gives CDR1 SGHAT, CDR2 FQNNGV. The CDR3 region has the DNA TGTGCCAGCAGCTTAAGTGAAGGGGCCGGCTACGAGCAGTACTTC. It yields the protein CASSLSEGAGYEQYF.

This clonotype was picked up many times. The J gene is TRBJ2-1, the V gene TRBV6-2 or TRBV6-3; D is uncertain. From germline, CDR1 is MNHEY and CDR2 SVGEGT. V was pared by 2 bases and J by 7 bases, with 18 bases between. The CDR3 loop spans 16 amino acids. This chain's CDR3 is CASSYGSLWPKNEQFF. In DNA form, the CDR3 reads TGTGCCAGCAGTTACGGGTCCCTTTGGCCGAAAAATGAGCAGTTCTTC.

At least ten counts were recorded for this clonotype. The chain uses TRBV7-9 and TRBJ2-7; TRBD2 matches 7 bases. V trimming: 5 bases; J trimming: 3 bases; junction bases outside the gene matches: 10. In germline, CDR1 is SEHNR, CDR2 FQNEAQ (reference sequence). The CDR3 totals 15 residues. CDR3 residues: CASSGAGESNYEQYV. The CDR3 nucleotides read TGTGCCAGCAGCGGGGCGGGGGAGTCCAACTACGAGCAGTACGTC.

At least ten counts were recorded for this clonotype. This chain uses TRBV14 with TRBJ2-1, with TRBD2 matching over 8 bases. Trimming cost V 0 bases and J 8 bases; bases outside gene matches: 9. The CDR3 sequence is 16 residues long. The germline gives CDR1 SGHDN, CDR2 FVKESK. CDR3 nucleotides: TGTGCCAGCAGCCAAGAGAATAGCGGGACGGGGTATGAGCAGTTCTTC. It translates to CASSQENSGTGYEQFF.

This clonotype was counted ten times or more. The genes are TRBV2 and TRBJ2-1; 8 bases are a match to TRBD2. The CDR3 is made up of 15 amino acids. The germline V gene encodes CDR1 SNHLY and CDR2 FYNNEI. Trimming cost V 9 bases and J 8 bases; bases outside gene matches: 15. CDR3 protein: CASSEQSGSLYEQFF. CDR3 bases: TGTGCCAGTTCCGAGCAGAGCGGGAGTTTGTATGAGCAGTTCTTC.

Only a few counts were recorded for this clonotype. V and J are TRBV20-1 and TRBJ2-3, with D maybe TRBD2 (6 bases). Per the germline V gene, CDR1 is DFQATT and CDR2 is SNEGSKA (reference sequence). With 3 bases removed from V and 3 bases from J, the gap between germline ends came to 19 bases. CDR3 length: 16 residues. Here the CDR3 DNA reads TGCAGTGCTAGCGGCGCGGGGAAACTAGGGACAGATACGCAGTATTTT. It encodes CSASGAGKLGTDTQYF.

This clonotype has a count of ten or more. The V and J genes are TRBV20-1 and TRBJ1-6; TRBD1 aligns across 8 bases. Germline trimming cut 0 bases from V and 0 bases from J; bases unmatched to any gene: 7. Per the germline V gene, CDR1 is DFQATT and CDR2 is SNEGSKA (reference sequence). This CDR3 spans 18 amino acids. The CDR3 coding sequence is TGCAGTGCTAGAGATTCTCGGACAGGGTCCTCCTATAATTCACCCCTCCACTTT. Encoded protein: CSARDSRTGSSYNSPLHF.

This clonotype was recorded many times. The chain joins TRBV7-2 to TRBJ2-3; TRBD2 agrees at 7 bases. The V and J ends lost 9 bases and 5 bases, in that order; junction bases with no gene match: 8. In germline, CDR1 is SGHTA, CDR2 FQGNSA. CDR3 size: 13 residues. CDR3 loop: CASSSGMKDTQYF. In DNA form, the CDR3 reads TGTGCCAGTTCAAGCGGGATGAAAGATACGCAGTATTTT.

There are many counts of this clonotype. The chain links TRBV7-3 to TRBJ2-6; perhaps D is TRBD1 or TRBD2 (5 bases each). CDR3 length: 18 residues. V lost 0 bases, J lost 1 base, and 13 bases lay in between. Germline CDR1 SGHTA, CDR2 FQGTGA. CDR3 coding DNA: TGTGCCAGCAGCTTAACGACGGGACGGACATCTGGGGCCAACGTCCTGACTTTC. Translation gives CASSLTTGRTSGANVLTF.

At least ten counts were recorded for this clonotype. The V and J genes are TRBV4-3 and TRBJ2-1; tentative D call: TRBD2 (5 bases). Trimming removed 8 bases from V and 6 bases from J, with 14 bases in between. Germline V lookup: CDR1 LGHNA, CDR2 YSLEER. CDR3 length: 13 amino acids. Here the CDR3 DNA reads TGCGCCAGCGCGGGTTTCTGGGGCAATGAGCAGTTCTTC. It encodes CASAGFWGNEQFF.

This clonotype occurred many times. The rearrangement joins TRBV7-3 to TRBJ2-6; D remains unclear. The CDR3 covers 17 residues. Trimming left V 3 bases short and J 0 bases short, with 12 bases between. Germline assignment: CDR1 SGHTA and CDR2 FQGTGA. The CDR3 loop is CASSFIGSNSGANVLTF. The CDR3 bases are TGTGCCAGCAGCTTCATAGGAAGCAACTCTGGGGCCAACGTCCTGACTTTC.

V and J are TRBV5-1 and TRBJ2-2; D possibly corresponds to TRBD1 (5 bases). CDR1 is SGHRS and CDR2 is YFSETQ in the germline V gene. The CDR3 contains 16 residues. V was clipped by 0 bases and J by 4 bases, with 13 bases between them. The CDR3 spells CASSLGAGSGTGELFF. CDR3 nucleotide sequence: TGCGCCAGCAGCTTGGGGGCAGGGTCGGGCACCGGGGAGCTGTTTTTT.

This clonotype was counted ten times or more. This chain connects TRBV28 to TRBJ2-5; D assignment may be TRBD1 or TRBD2 (5 bases each). Deletions cut 7 bases from V and 4 bases from J, with 19 bases between. Germline loops: CDR1 MDHEN, CDR2 SYDVKM. This CDR3 is 15 amino acids long. The CDR3 is CASTPAGAFGETQYF. CDR3 coding DNA: TGTGCCAGCACTCCCGCCGGGGCATTCGGAGAGACCCAGTACTTC.

This clonotype was seen a few times. The chain links TRBV5-1 to TRBJ2-1; D is uncertain. The CDR3 runs 12 residues. CDR1 SGHRS and CDR2 YFSETQ come from the germline V gene. V was trimmed by 1 base and J by 8 bases, leaving 7 bases between them. CDR3 protein: CASSLSTYEQFF. DNA of the CDR3: TGCGCCAGCAGCTTGTCGACCTATGAGCAGTTCTTC.

This clonotype was recorded many times. The chain couples TRBV5-1 to TRBJ2-3, with 10 positions matching TRBD2. Germline loops: CDR1 SGHRS, CDR2 YFSETQ. The CDR3 is 17 amino acids. Germline trimming cut 5 bases from V and 4 bases from J; bases unmatched to any gene: 13. CDR3 nucleotides: TGCGCCAGCAGTTCCAGATCCGGGACTAGCGTTCCAGATACGCAGTATTTT. As protein: CASSSRSGTSVPDTQYF.

This clonotype occurred a few times. The rearrangement links TRBV3-1 to TRBJ2-2, with 7 nucleotides matching TRBD2. The CDR3 loop spans 15 amino acids. In germline, CDR1 is LGHDT, CDR2 YNNKEL (reference sequence). After removal of 1 base from V and 3 bases from J, the junction contained 2 bases not matched to a gene. CDR3 in amino acids: CASSQVTSYTGELFF. CDR3 nucleotide sequence: TGTGCCAGCAGCCAAGTGACTAGCTACACCGGGGAGCTGTTTTTT.

This clonotype came up many times. This chain links TRBV20-1 with TRBJ2-5; 9 positions match TRBD2. Germline V CDR1 and CDR2: DFQATT, SNEGSKA (reference sequence). V lost 5 bases and J lost 3; bases outside the gene matches: 16. The CDR3 length is 17 residues. CDR3 residues: CSAPIPLGLARKETQYF. As DNA, the CDR3 is TGCAGTGCTCCCATCCCCCTCGGACTAGCGCGAAAAGAGACCCAGTACTTC.

The CDR3 region is CASSQWAFGSGELFF. The DNA for the CDR3 is TGTGCCAGCAGCCAATGGGCATTTGGGTCCGGGGAGCTGTTTTTT. The gene calls are TRBV14 and TRBJ2-2, with D hard to call. Trimming left V 2 bases short and J 6 bases short, with 13 bases between. The CDR3 covers 15 residues. The germline gives CDR1 SGHDN, CDR2 FVKESK.

This sequence joins TRBV20-1 and TRBJ2-3; possibly TRBD2 for D (7 bases). There are 16 residues in the CDR3. Trimming left V 3 bases short and J 1 base short, with 17 bases between. In germline, CDR1 is DFQATT, CDR2 SNEGSKA (reference sequence). For the CDR3, the DNA is TGCAGTGCTAGGCGGTCGGGCGGGGGCCGCACAGATACGCAGTATTTT. Encoded protein: CSARRSGGGRTDTQYF.

This clonotype was observed many times. V is TRBV29-1 and J is TRBJ1-2, with 7 bases identical to TRBD1. Germline V gene lookup returns CDR1 SQVTM and CDR2 ANQGSEA. The CDR3 length is 13 residues. V gave up 5 bases and J gave up 6 bases; unmatched junction bases: 9. Here the CDR3 reads CSVSPDRENGYTF. As DNA, the CDR3 is TGCAGCGTTTCGCCTGACAGGGAAAATGGCTACACCTTC.

In its sample, this clonotype was seen a few times. This chain joins TRBV10-3 and TRBJ2-1; D call uncertain. Germline lookup yields CDR1 ENHRY and CDR2 SYGVKD. The CDR3 length is 12 residues. Trimming pared 3 bases from V and 7 bases from J, leaving 7 bases between. This chain's CDR3 is CAISENANEQFF. The CDR3 DNA reads as TGTGCCATCAGTGAAAACGCAAATGAGCAGTTCTTC.

This clonotype was observed at least ten times. The chain is built from TRBV28 and TRBJ2-3; D not certain. The germline V and J ends were trimmed by 4 bases and 1 base, with 12 bases remaining between them. The CDR3 extends over 15 amino acids. Germline V lookup: CDR1 MDHEN, CDR2 SYDVKM. This CDR3 reads CASSWVTLGTDTQYF. CDR3 sequence (DNA): TGTGCCAGCAGTTGGGTAACCCTTGGCACAGATACGCAGTATTTT.

This clonotype was seen a few times. This chain connects TRBV21-1 to TRBJ2-5. TRBV21-1 corresponds to a pseudogene. The CDR3 runs to 12 residues. Here the CDR3 reads CASSKEKETQYF. CDR3 in DNA: TGTGCCAGCAGCAAAGAAAAAGAGACCCAGTACTTC.